These 21 T cell receptor beta chains share one sample of origin, sequenced in a study of blood T cell repertoires in COVID-19. The data were produced by immunoSEQ multiplex PCR, yet TCRdb's version contains in-frame clones alone and is incomplete. The table includes 45,000 or so clones, around 82% detected once. The sequencing sample was made of peripheral blood. The source is a woman aged 70-85 years with acute or convalescent COVID-19.

The table lists this clone with a count of one. The chain carries TRBV18 and TRBJ2-5, with unresolved D. V was cut by 3 bases and J by 2 bases, with 13 bases left in between. In germline, CDR1 is KGHSH, CDR2 LQKENI. The CDR3 has 15 residues. The CDR3 loop is CASSPVLRAQETQYF. DNA of the CDR3: TGTGCCAGCTCACCCGTCCTAAGAGCACAAGAGACCCAGTACTTC.

V and J are TRBV28 and TRBJ2-5; 10 nucleotides match TRBD1. Germline V gene data show CDR1 as MDHEN and CDR2 as SYDVKM. CDR3 length: 15 residues. V shed 3 bases, J shed 3 bases, and the junction held 4 bases outside the gene matches. This chain's CDR3 is CASSFIGQGEETQYF. CDR3 bases: TGTGCCAGCAGTTTTATTGGACAGGGGGAAGAGACCCAGTACTTC.

The chain carries TRBV5-1 and TRBJ2-5; unclear D gene. V lost 1 base to trimming and J lost 5 bases, with 9 bases between them. Germline values: CDR1 SGHRS, CDR2 YFSETQ. The CDR3 sequence is 13 residues long. DNA for the CDR3: TGCGCCAGCAGCTTGCCTGGAGTGGAGACCCAGTACTTC. It yields the protein CASSLPGVETQYF.

The chain couples TRBV5-5 to TRBJ2-2; D call uncertain. CDR3 length equals 13 residues. The V gene lost 2 bases and the J gene lost 5 bases, with 7 bases spanning the gap. Germline CDR1 SGHKS, CDR2 YYEKEE (reference sequence). CDR3 residues: CASSFWATGELFF. The CDR3 region has the DNA TGTGCCAGCAGCTTTTGGGCTACCGGGGAGCTGTTTTTT.

V gene TRBV6-5 combines with J gene TRBJ1-3; 7 bases are shared with TRBD1. The CDR3 has 14 residues. V lost 6 bases to trimming and J lost 3 bases; unmatched junction nucleotides: 5. Germline V gene lookup returns CDR1 MNHEY and CDR2 SVGAGI. CDR3 nucleotides: TGTGCCAGCAGATCAGACAGGGTTGGAAACACCATATATTTT. Amino acid sequence: CASRSDRVGNTIYF.

The chain couples TRBV3-1 (or the pseudogene TRBV3-2) to TRBJ2-2, with 7 bases fitting TRBD1. This CDR3 spans 17 amino acids. J gave up 0 bases and V 2 bases, and 6 bases lay outside the gene matches. Germline V gives CDR1 LGHDT, CDR2 YNNKEL (reference sequence). In nucleotides, the CDR3 is TGTGCCAGCAGCCAATTTTCCCAGGGGGCGAACACCGGGGAGCTGTTTTTT. The encoded protein is CASSQFSQGANTGELFF.

The V gene is TRBV6-5, the J gene TRBJ1-2; D gene unclear. CDR1 MNHEY and CDR2 SVGAGI come from the germline V gene. CDR3 length equals 13 residues. V lost 3 bases and J lost 4, with 9 bases in between. Here the CDR3 reads CASSYEGAYGYTF. The CDR3 coding sequence is TGTGCCAGCAGTTATGAGGGAGCCTATGGCTACACCTTC.

V and J are TRBV7-2 and TRBJ1-5; no firm D call. The V gene's germline CDR1 is SGHTA and CDR2 FQGNSA. Trimming shortened V by 4 bases and J by 7 bases, and 8 bases separated the two germline ends. CDR3 size: 12 residues. CDR3 protein: CASSSNAQPQHF. The CDR3 nucleotides read TGTGCCAGCAGCTCAAATGCGCAGCCCCAGCATTTT.

The chain combines TRBV10-2 with TRBJ1-5; TRBD1 matches at 10 bases. V was pared by 4 bases and J by 0 bases, with 12 bases of the junction left unmatched. This CDR3 comprises 19 residues. Germline assignment: CDR1 WSHSY and CDR2 SAAADI. The CDR3 protein is CASSALDRGVPNSNQPQHF. Written as DNA, the CDR3 is TGCGCCAGCAGTGCCCTGGACAGGGGGGTCCCTAATAGCAATCAGCCCCAGCATTTT.

This chain uses TRBV5-6 with TRBJ2-7; D may be TRBD2 (6 bases). This CDR3 region has 15 residues. The V end lost 0 bases, the J end lost 7 bases, and 17 bases lay between the germline ends. The germline CDR1 and CDR2 sequences are SGHDT and YYEEEE. The CDR3 reads CASSLVGRDLGEQYF. CDR3 nucleotide sequence: TGTGCCAGCAGCTTGGTGGGCAGGGACTTAGGTGAGCAGTACTTC.

The rearrangement joins TRBV11-2 to TRBJ2-1; 9 bases agree with TRBD1. Germline values: CDR1 SGHAT, CDR2 FQNNGV. With V trimmed by 4 bases and J by 8 bases, 15 bases remained unmatched. CDR3 length: 17 residues. In DNA, the CDR3 is TGTGCCAGCAGCTCACGGACAGGGGTTACGACACTTGATGAGCAGTTCTTC. Protein: CASSSRTGVTTLDEQFF.

The chain uses TRBV11-2 and TRBJ2-1, with 7 bases aligning to TRBD1. Per the germline V gene, CDR1 is SGHAT and CDR2 is FQNNGV. The CDR3 runs 14 residues. Trimming removed 4 bases from V and 5 bases from J; junction bases left unmatched: 5. The CDR3 bases are TGTGCCAGCAGCTCCAGGGGGAACCACAATGAGCAGTTCTTC. Its translation: CASSSRGNHNEQFF. Looking up the rest from reference TRBV11-2 and TRBJ2-1 gives the full variable domain: EAGVAQSPRYKIIEKRQSVAFWCNPISGHATLYWYQQILGQGPKLLIQFQNNGVVDDSQLPKDRFSAERLKGVDSTLKIQPAKLEDSAVYLCASSSRGNHNEQFFGPGTRLTVL.

This chain uses TRBV18 with TRBJ2-6, with 11 nucleotides matching TRBD1. Germline V gene data show CDR1 as KGHSH and CDR2 as LQKENI. Trimming at V came to 6 bases and at J to 1 base, leaving 11 bases not matched to a gene. The CDR3 contains 19 residues. The CDR3 is CASSLQRTGGISGANVLTF. CDR3 bases: TGTGCCAGCTCTCTCCAGAGGACAGGGGGCATATCTGGGGCCAACGTCCTGACTTTC.

The chain is built from TRBV3-1 (or the pseudogene TRBV3-2) and TRBJ2-7, with 11 bases that match TRBD2. The length of the CDR3 is 14 residues. CDR1 is LGHDT and CDR2 is YNNKEL in the germline V gene (reference sequence). The V segment lost 4 bases and the J segment 10 bases; nucleotides outside the gene matches: 9. CDR3 region: CASSLYSGRAEQYF. In DNA, the CDR3 is TGTGCCAGCAGCCTCTATAGCGGGAGGGCCGAACAGTACTTC.

The rearrangement joins TRBV3-1 (or the pseudogene TRBV3-2) to TRBJ2-2, with D possibly TRBD1 on 6 matching bases. CDR1 and CDR2 (germline): LGHDT, YNNKEL (reference sequence). V lost 6 bases and J lost 3, with 17 bases in between. The CDR3 runs 16 residues. Written as DNA, the CDR3 is TGTGCCAGCAGGCCAGGATCCGACAGGTACACCGGGGAGCTGTTTTTT. As protein: CASRPGSDRYTGELFF.

The rearrangement links TRBV3-1 (or the pseudogene TRBV3-2) to TRBJ2-7; 8 nucleotides align to TRBD1. CDR3 size: 11 residues. Trimming at V came to 6 bases and at J to 12 bases, leaving 7 bases not matched to a gene. Germline V gene lookup returns CDR1 LGHDT and CDR2 YNNKEL (reference sequence). CDR3 residues: CASRLTDRVYF. DNA of the CDR3: TGTGCCAGCAGACTCACGGACAGGGTGTACTTC.

The rearrangement links TRBV7-9 to TRBJ2-7; 8 bases map to TRBD1. The germline gives CDR1 SEHNR, CDR2 FQNEAQ (reference sequence). This CDR3 has 14 amino acids. With 4 bases clipped from V and 5 bases from J, the junction kept 7 bases outside the gene matches. CDR3 nucleotide sequence: TGTGCCAGCAGCTCGGACAGGGAATCGGACGAGCAGTACTTC. Translating it yields CASSSDRESDEQYF.

The V and J genes are TRBV7-6 and TRBJ2-7, with D perhaps TRBD1 (5 bases). The CDR3 length is 15 residues. CDR1 is SGHVS and CDR2 is FNYEAQ in the germline V gene. Trimming took off 5 bases at V and 5 bases at J, with 19 bases between the two ends. CDR3 residues: CASSLSRTGLDEQYF. The CDR3 nucleotides read TGTGCCAGCAGCCTGTCGCGCACAGGTTTAGACGAGCAGTACTTC.

The V gene is TRBV18, the J gene TRBJ2-1, with D maybe TRBD2 (5 bases). Looked up from germline, CDR1 is KGHSH and CDR2 is LQKENI. V was pared by 3 bases and J by 4 bases, with 10 bases between. This CDR3 is built from 14 residues. The CDR3 region is CASSPPGIYNEQFF. The DNA for the CDR3 is TGTGCCAGCTCACCTCCGGGGATATACAATGAGCAGTTCTTC. The full variable domain, in which reference TRBV18 and TRBJ2-1 provide the parts outside the CDR3, is NAGVMQNPRHLVRRRGQEARLRCSPMKGHSHVYWYRQLPEEGLKFMVYLQKENIIDESGMPKERFSAEFPKEGPSILRIQQVVRGDSAAYFCASSPPGIYNEQFFGPGTRLTVL.

CDR3 in amino acids: CASSPFSYEQYF. The CDR3 coding sequence is TGTGCCAGCAGCCCGTTCTCCTACGAGCAGTACTTC. The V gene is TRBV12-3 or TRBV12-4, the J gene TRBJ2-7; D remains ambiguous. The CDR3 contains 12 residues. Deletions cut 6 bases from V and 0 bases from J, with 6 bases between.

This chain links TRBV15 with TRBJ2-2; possibly TRBD1 for D (5 bases). Germline CDR1 LNHNV, CDR2 YYDKDF (reference sequence). The CDR3 is 15 amino acids. Trimming stripped 1 base from V and 1 base from J, with 7 bases between. The CDR3 spells CATSRGQQNTGELFF. DNA for the CDR3: TGTGCCACCAGCAGAGGACAGCAGAACACCGGGGAGCTGTTTTTT. The complete variable domain, with remaining parts taken from reference TRBV15 and TRBJ2-2, reads DAMVIQNPRYQVTQFGKPVTLSCSQTLNHNVMYWYQQKSSQAPKLLFHYYDKDFNNEADTPDNFQSRRPNTSFCFLDIRSPGLGDTAMYLCATSRGQQNTGELFFGEGSRLTVL.